These T cell receptor beta chains were read from a single sample in a study of CD8+CD57+ T cells in acquired aplastic anemia. TCRdb recomputed calls from the reads with MiXCR, one row per CDR3 protein. Found here are 310,000 or so distinct CDR3 sequences, 45% to 65% of them singletons; the top ten hold roughly 1.2%. Sample: sorted CD4+, CD8+, or CD8+CD57+ T cells (not recorded which) from PBMCs. Every receptor here comes from a human donor with aplastic anemia. Each CDR3 is given with its conserved first and last residue. The order of the fields is CDR3 DNA, CDR3 protein, V gene, D gene, clone size, J gene. D genes are given only for firm matches. Not every row has a clone size; where given, it reads once, few, many or a size class.

TGCGCCAGCAGCCCCGTCCCCCCCTACGAGCAGTACTTC	CASSPVPPYEQYF	TRBV5-1	-	-	TRBJ2-7
TGCAGTGCTAGGCAGGGCGAGACCCAGTACTTC	CSARQGETQYF	TRBV20-1	-	-	TRBJ2-5
TGTGCCAGCAGCCAAAGGACAGGGGGCTTGGAGACCCAGTACTTC	CASSQRTGGLETQYF	TRBV6-2/TRBV6-3	TRBD1	many	TRBJ2-5
TGTGCCAGCAGTTTTGGACAGCGTGATGAAAAACTGTCTTTT	CASSFGQRDEKLSF	TRBV12-3/TRBV12-4	-	-	TRBJ1-4
TGTGCCAGTAGTAGAGGGGGGGGGACGAATGAGCAGTTCTTC	CASSRGGGTNEQFF	TRBV19	-	-	TRBJ2-1
TGTGCCAGCAGCTTAGGCGCGGGGGGGGGCACAGATACGCAGTATTTT	CASSLGAGGGTDTQYF	TRBV7-9	TRBD2	few	TRBJ2-3
TGTGCCAGTGGTGAGTTGATAGGACAGGGGAATTCACCCCTCCACTTT	CASGELIGQGNSPLHF	TRBV19	TRBD1	-	TRBJ1-6
TGTGCCATCAAGCCGGGACAGGGGGCCTTCAGGAACACTGAAGCTTTCTTT	CAIKPGQGAFRNTEAFF	TRBV10-3	TRBD1	-	TRBJ1-1
TGCGCCAGCAGCTTGGGGCAGGGCCTCAATCAGCCCCAGCATTTT	CASSLGQGLNQPQHF	TRBV5-1	-	many	TRBJ1-5
TGCAGCGTACCAGACAGGGCTGGGGCCAACGTCCTGACTTTC	CSVPDRAGANVLTF	TRBV29-1	TRBD1	many	TRBJ2-6
TGTGCCAGCAGTGATGCGGGGGCCACCGACTACGAGCAGTACTTC	CASSDAGATDYEQYF	TRBV2	-	-	TRBJ2-7
TGTGCCAGCAGCTTTGAACAGTACTCTGCAAACACCATATATTTT	CASSFEQYSANTIYF	TRBV7-8	-	-	TRBJ1-3
TGTGCCAGTATTTGGGCTCTAGCCAAAAACATTCAGTACTTC	CASIWALAKNIQYF	TRBV19	-	-	TRBJ2-4
TGTGCCAGCAGACCAGCGGGTCGTGCCAACAATGAGCAGTTCTTC	CASRPAGRANNEQFF	TRBV6-2/TRBV6-3	-	many	TRBJ2-1
TGTGCCAGCACAACAGGGGCTAAGTCGAACACCGGGGAGCTGTTTTTT	CASTTGAKSNTGELFF	TRBV25-1	TRBD1	-	TRBJ2-2
TGTGCCAGCATTCCTACCGGGACCACTGAAGCTTTCTTT	CASIPTGTTEAFF	TRBV2	-	-	TRBJ1-1
TGTGCCAGCAGCTTAGCAGGGGGGCGGGCCATGCTCAATGAGCAGTTCTTC	CASSLAGGRAMLNEQFF	TRBV7-8	-	-	TRBJ2-1
TGTGCCAGCAGCGCGCCCGGGGGACAGTTCCCTGAAGCTTTCTTT	CASSAPGGQFPEAFF	TRBV9	TRBD1	-	TRBJ1-1